This passage covers 15 T cell receptor beta chains from one sample sequenced in a study of T-cell memory formation after mild COVID-19. TCRdb used MiXCR to reprocess the 5' RACE reads, holding one entry per CDR3 protein. The sample records more than 250,000 distinct CDR3 sequences, roughly 17% being singletons. The sample taken for sequencing was PBMCs or a T cell subset sorted from them (not recorded which). These receptors were collected from a man between 18 and 35 years old who had mild COVID-19 (a few samples of this study predate the infection). Cell type and time point are not known.

This clonotype has only a few counts. J is TRBJ1-1 and V is TRBV7-2; D unresolved. CDR3 size: 13 residues. V gave up 5 bases and J gave up 6 bases, with 13 bases separating them. Germline V gene lookup returns CDR1 SGHTA and CDR2 FQGNSA. The CDR3 DNA reads TGTGCCAGCAGCCCACGGGGTCGCGCTGAAGCTTTCTTT. It specifies CASSPRGRAEAFF. The whole variable domain, remainder taken from reference TRBV7-2 and TRBJ1-1, is GAGVSQSPSNKVTEKGKDVELRCDPISGHTALYWYRQSLGQGLEFLIYFQGNSAPDKSGLPSDRFSAERTGGSVSTLTIQRTQQEDSAVYLCASSPRGRAEAFFGQGTRLTVV.

This clonotype has more than one count but fewer than ten. J is TRBJ2-6 and V is TRBV11-2; D possibly corresponds to TRBD2 (5 bases). The CDR3 is 12 amino acids. V lost 3 bases, J lost 9 bases, and 6 bases lay in between. The V gene's germline CDR1 is SGHAT and CDR2 FQNNGV. In nucleotides, the CDR3 is TGTGCCAGCAGCTTTGAGGGCAACGTCCTGACTTTC. Residues: CASSFEGNVLTF.

The J gene is TRBJ1-6, the V gene TRBV12-3 or TRBV12-4; D remains unclear. This CDR3 has 12 amino acids. V was clipped by 4 bases and J by 12 bases, with 10 bases between them. The CDR3 coding sequence is TGTGCCAGCAGTTGGGCGGAAAGACCCCTCCACTTT. Its translation is CASSWAERPLHF.

The chain joins TRBV6-5 to TRBJ1-6, with D perhaps matching TRBD1 (5 bases). Between the trimmed V and J ends, which lost 6 bases and 0 bases, there was a span of 12 bases. This CDR3 contains 16 residues. From germline, CDR1 is MNHEY and CDR2 SVGAGI. DNA for the CDR3: TGTGCCAGCAGAAGGGGCCTAAGCTCCTATAATTCACCCCTCCACTTT. Its translation: CASRRGLSSYNSPLHF.

This rearrangement joins TRBV7-9 to TRBJ2-1; either TRBD1 or TRBD2 may supply D (6 bases each). V was trimmed by 5 bases and J by 5 bases, leaving 13 bases between them. Germline-derived CDR1 and CDR2 are SEHNR and FQNEAQ (reference sequence). The CDR3 has 14 amino acids. DNA for the CDR3: TGTGCCAGCAGCGTAGGGGGGTTTAACAATGAGCAGTTCTTC. This translates into CASSVGGFNNEQFF.

This clonotype was seen a few times. This chain uses TRBV7-7 with TRBJ2-3; possibly TRBD1 or TRBD2 for D (6 bases each). Trimming removed 5 bases from V and 6 bases from J, with 15 bases in between. Germline assignment: CDR1 SSHAT and CDR2 FNYEAQ (reference sequence). The CDR3 spans 14 residues. CDR3 residues: CASSPLTGADTQYF. In DNA form, the CDR3 reads TGTGCCAGCAGCCCCCTGACGGGGGCGGATACGCAGTATTTT. Filled out from reference TRBV7-7 and TRBJ2-3, the complete variable domain reads GAGVSQSPRYKVTKRGQDVTLRCDPISSHATLYWYQQALGQGPEFLTYFNYEAQPDKSGLPSDRFSAERPEGSISTLTIQRTEQRDSAMYRCASSPLTGADTQYFGPGTRLTVL.

CDR3 nucleotides: TGTGCCAGCGGCAGGGGGCTTGCCTACGAGCAGTACTTC. It specifies CASGRGLAYEQYF. This chain joins TRBV6-2 or TRBV6-3 and TRBJ2-7; 8 bases are shared with TRBD1. Germline loops: CDR1 MNHEY, CDR2 SVGEGT. Germline trimming cut 8 bases from V and 2 bases from J; bases unmatched to any gene: 5. CDR3 length: 13 amino acids.

This clonotype was seen many times. As DNA, the CDR3 is TGTGCCAGCAGCTTAGACGTGTCCGGGACATTCAATGAGCAGTTCTTC. The encoded protein is CASSLDVSGTFNEQFF. The chain uses TRBV7-3 and TRBJ2-1, with D possibly being TRBD1 (6 bases). Trimming stripped 2 bases from V and 6 bases from J, with 17 bases between. The germline gives CDR1 SGHTA, CDR2 FQGTGA. The CDR3 is 16 amino acids.

This clonotype was counted once. This rearrangement joins TRBV7-3 to TRBJ2-2; 7 bases align to TRBD2. Per the germline V gene, CDR1 is SGHTA and CDR2 is FQGTGA. The CDR3 contains 15 residues. V lost 5 bases and J lost 2; bases outside the gene matches: 5. The CDR3 loop is CASSPPGGNTGELFF. The CDR3 DNA sequence: TGTGCCAGCAGCCCCCCGGGGGGAAACACCGGGGAGCTGTTTTTT.

This rearrangement joins TRBV4-3 to TRBJ2-5; the match to TRBD1 covers 8 bases. Germline V gene sequence: CDR1 LGHNA, CDR2 YSLEER. Trimming removed 4 bases from V and 0 bases from J; junction bases left unmatched: 4. The CDR3 has 15 amino acids. This CDR3 reads CASSPTGGNQETQYF. In DNA, the CDR3 is TGCGCCAGCAGCCCAACAGGGGGTAACCAAGAGACCCAGTACTTC.

CDR3 sequence (DNA): TGTGCCAGCCGGGCTAGCTACGAGCAGTACTTC. Its translation is CASRASYEQYF. The rearrangement joins TRBV28 to TRBJ2-7; no clear D gene. V was clipped by 8 bases and J by 3 bases, with 8 bases between them. This CDR3 has 11 amino acids. CDR1 MDHEN and CDR2 SYDVKM come from the germline V gene.

This clonotype came up many times. The rearrangement uses TRBV29-1 and TRBJ2-3; 8 nucleotides line up with TRBD1. In germline, CDR1 is SQVTM, CDR2 ANQGSEA. The CDR3 is made up of 17 amino acids. V trimming: 6 bases; J trimming: 1 base; junction bases outside the gene matches: 15. The CDR3 nucleotides are TGCAGCGTCTGCCTCGGGTCCAGGGGACAGGGCACAGATACGCAGTATTTT. It yields the protein CSVCLGSRGQGTDTQYF.

This clonotype occurred a few times. The chain joins TRBV5-1 to TRBJ2-4; the D call may be TRBD1 or TRBD2 (5 bases each). V gave up 0 bases and J gave up 0 bases, with 13 bases separating them. This CDR3 has 17 amino acids. Germline V CDR1 and CDR2: SGHRS, YFSETQ. CDR3 region: CASSLDGAPVAKNIQYF. The CDR3 bases are TGCGCCAGCAGCTTGGACGGGGCGCCCGTAGCCAAAAACATTCAGTACTTC. The variable domain in full, with the rest retrieved from reference TRBV5-1 and TRBJ2-4, is KAGVTQTPRYLIKTRGQQVTLSCSPISGHRSVSWYQQTPGQGLQFLFEYFSETQRNKGNFPGRFSGRQFSNSRSEMNVSTLELGDSALYLCASSLDGAPVAKNIQYFGAGTRLSVL.

This clonotype was detected many times. The V gene is TRBV6-5, the J gene TRBJ2-5; D is possibly TRBD2 (6 bases). The CDR3 consists of 12 residues. The germline V and J ends were trimmed by 8 bases and 0 bases, with 7 bases remaining between them. The V gene's germline CDR1 is MNHEY and CDR2 SVGAGI. The DNA of the CDR3 is TGTGCCAGCCGGGGGTACCAAGAGACCCAGTACTTC. Residues: CASRGYQETQYF.

In DNA, the CDR3 is TGCGCCAGCAGCCAAGTGAATAACAGGGGGGCCGGGGAGCTGTTTTTT. This codes for CASSQVNNRGAGELFF. This chain links TRBV4-3 with TRBJ2-2, with 8 nucleotides matching TRBD1. The CDR3 extends over 16 amino acids. Germline loops: CDR1 LGHNA, CDR2 YSLEER. The V gene end was trimmed by 1 base and the J gene end by 6 bases; junction bases not matched to a gene: 7.